The clone carrying this TCR beta chain was seen only a few times. The data originate from a study of T-cell memory formation after mild COVID-19. Each CDR3 protein is one row after TCRdb ran MiXCR on the 5' RACE reads. In the table there are 250,000 to 300,000 distinct CDR3 sequences, roughly 16% of which are singletons. This receptor was taken from a man aged 18 to 30 who had mild COVID-19 (a few samples of this study predate the infection). Cell type and time point are not known. The sample taken for sequencing was PBMCs or a T cell subset sorted from them (not recorded which).

The CDR3 DNA follows: TGTGCCAGCAGCAGCGGGGGAAGCGCCGGGGAGCTGTTTTTT. This gives the protein CASSSGGSAGELFF. This chain uses TRBV28 with TRBJ2-2; TRBD2 matches at 8 bases. The CDR3 loop spans 14 amino acids. The V segment lost 6 bases and the J segment 6 bases; nucleotides outside the gene matches: 6. CDR1 MDHEN and CDR2 SYDVKM come from the germline V gene.